The 5 T cell receptor beta chains below come from one sample, sequenced in a study of cytomegalovirus exposure and HLA in healthy donors. The PCR employed 60 Vbeta primers together with 13 Jbeta primers. TCRdb's table, derived via immunoSEQ multiplex PCR, lists solely in-frame clones and lacks some. The table lists some 150,000 clones, around 79% of them singletons. The specimen was PBMCs. The receptors here all came from a woman between 35 and 50 years old in good health and CMV-seropositive.

This chain joins TRBV30 and TRBJ2-3; TRBD2 matches 8 bases. The trim removed 0 bases at V and 0 bases at J, leaving 5 bases unmatched. Germline-derived CDR1 and CDR2 are GTSNPN and SVGIG (reference sequence). The CDR3 consists of 16 residues. The CDR3 region is CAWSVKRGGSTDTQYF. CDR3 nucleotides: TGTGCCTGGAGTGTAAAACGGGGGGGTAGCACAGATACGCAGTATTTT. Full variable domain (remainder filled in from reference TRBV30 and TRBJ2-3): SQTIHQWPATLVQPVGSPLSLECTVEGTSNPNLYWYRQAAGRGLQLLFYSVGIGQISSEVPQNLSASRPQDRQFILSSKKLLLSDSGFYLCAWSVKRGGSTDTQYFGPGTRLTVL.

The chain carries TRBV7-2 and TRBJ1-2; TRBD1 agrees at 7 bases. Germline loops: CDR1 SGHTA, CDR2 FQGNSA. This CDR3 is 14 amino acids long. The V and J ends lost 4 bases and 3 bases, in that order; junction bases with no gene match: 5. The CDR3 DNA sequence: TGTGCCAGCAGCTCATCACAGGGGCACTATGGCTACACCTTC. As protein: CASSSSQGHYGYTF.

The J gene is TRBJ1-1, the V gene TRBV7-9; no clear D gene. This CDR3 has 13 amino acids. The germline V gene encodes CDR1 SEHNR and CDR2 FQNEAQ (reference sequence). Between the trimmed V and J ends, which lost 2 bases and 6 bases, there was a span of 10 bases. CDR3 bases: TGTGCCAGCAGCTTAACGCCAAGCTCTGAAGCTTTCTTT. Translating it yields CASSLTPSSEAFF. The whole variable domain, remainder taken from reference TRBV7-9 and TRBJ1-1, is DTGVSQNPRHKITKRGQNVTFRCDPISEHNRLYWYRQTLGQGPEFLTYFQNEAQLEKSRLLSDRFSAERPKGSFSTLEIQRTEQGDSAMYLCASSLTPSSEAFFGQGTRLTVV.

The gene calls are TRBV19 and TRBJ1-1; 8 positions match TRBD1. CDR3 size: 15 residues. Germline V lookup: CDR1 LNHDA, CDR2 SQIVND (reference sequence). Trimming at V came to 4 bases and at J to 4 bases, leaving 8 bases not matched to a gene. The CDR3 region has the DNA TGTGCCAGTAGTAGCGACAGGGGTGGGGGCACTGAAGCTTTCTTT. Translating gives CASSSDRGGGTEAFF.

This clone appeared a few times. The chain links TRBV9 to TRBJ1-3; 8 bases are shared with TRBD1. The CDR3 loop spans 15 amino acids. Germline assignment: CDR1 SGDLS and CDR2 YYNGEE. The trim removed 4 bases at V and 2 bases at J, leaving 5 bases unmatched. CDR3 nucleotides: TGTGCCAGCAGCACGTCACAGGGGGCTGGAAACACCATATATTTT. Residues: CASSTSQGAGNTIYF.